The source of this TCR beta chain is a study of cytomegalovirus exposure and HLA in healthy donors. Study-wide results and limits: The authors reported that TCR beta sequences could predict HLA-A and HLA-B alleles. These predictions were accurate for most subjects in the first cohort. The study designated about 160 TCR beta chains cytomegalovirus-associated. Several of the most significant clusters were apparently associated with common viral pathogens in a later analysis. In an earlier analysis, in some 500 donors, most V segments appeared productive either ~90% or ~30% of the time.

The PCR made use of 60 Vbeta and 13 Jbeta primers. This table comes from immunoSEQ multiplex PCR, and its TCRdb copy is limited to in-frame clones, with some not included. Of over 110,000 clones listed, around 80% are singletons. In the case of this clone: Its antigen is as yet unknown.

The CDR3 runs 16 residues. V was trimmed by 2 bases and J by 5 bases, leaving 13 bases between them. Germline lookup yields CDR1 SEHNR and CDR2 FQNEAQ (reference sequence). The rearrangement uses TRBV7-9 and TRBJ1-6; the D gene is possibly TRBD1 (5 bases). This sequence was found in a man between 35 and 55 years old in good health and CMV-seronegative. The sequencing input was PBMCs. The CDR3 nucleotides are TGTGCCAGCAGCTTATTTGGCCAGGGAAATAATTCACCCCTCCACTTT. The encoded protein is CASSLFGQGNNSPLHF. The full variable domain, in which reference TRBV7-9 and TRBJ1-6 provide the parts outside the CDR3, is DTGVSQNPRHKITKRGQNVTFRCDPISEHNRLYWYRQTLGQGPEFLTYFQNEAQLEKSRLLSDRFSAERPKGSFSTLEIQRTEQGDSAMYLCASSLFGQGNNSPLHFGNGTRLTVT.